A single sample is the source of the 29 T cell receptor beta chains below, sequenced in a study of read filtering for tumor transcriptome and immune sequencing. This library used roughly 400 ng RNA and molecular barcoded adaptors spanning alpha/delta and beta/gamma chains. Via MiXCR, TCRdb re-called the reads, giving one row per CDR3 protein. The sample includes some 40,000 distinct CDR3 sequences, roughly an eighth of them seen just once. The sequenced sample was a population of CD138-negative cells sorted from bone marrow. Receptors originate from a donor at least 40 years old with multiple myeloma.

This clonotype was counted at least ten times. The chain links TRBV3-1 to TRBJ1-1; D uncertain. V was pared by 0 bases and J by 8 bases, with 13 bases between. Germline-derived CDR1 and CDR2 are LGHDT and YNNKEL (reference sequence). The CDR3 runs to 14 residues. CDR3 amino acids: CASSQDFAGGEAFF. The CDR3 coding sequence is TGTGCCAGCAGCCAAGATTTTGCAGGCGGGGAAGCTTTCTTT.

A word on this clonotype: The likely explanation is a read error, given a far larger clone one base away. The J gene is TRBJ1-1, the V gene TRBV4-1; possibly TRBD1 for D (5 bases). The CDR3 runs to 15 residues. The germline CDR1 and CDR2 sequences are MGHRA and YSYEKL. CDR3: CAGSHAAGVNTEAFF. CDR3 nucleotide sequence: TGTGCCGGCAGCCACGCCGCGGGGGTGAACACTGAAGCTTTCTTT.

Regarding this clonotype: A single base separates this from a much larger clone, so it may be a read error. V usage is TRBV28 and J usage is TRBJ2-5; no reliable D call. The germline gives CDR1 MDHEN, CDR2 SYDVKM. The CDR3 is 11 residues long. The CDR3 sequence: CASSLEESQYF. The CDR3 DNA reads TGTGCCAGCAGTTTGGAAGAGTCCCAGTACTTC.

Many counts were recorded for this clonotype. The chain employs TRBV7-9 and TRBJ2-1; D is tentatively TRBD1 or TRBD2 (5 bases each). Germline V gives CDR1 SEHNR, CDR2 FQNEAQ (reference sequence). The V end was cut by 3 bases, the J end by 2 bases, with 11 bases between. CDR3 length equals 15 residues. The CDR3 nucleotides are TGTGCCAGCAGCTTGGGGGTACGGACCTACAATGAGCAGTTCTTC. It specifies CASSLGVRTYNEQFF.

This clonotype has ten or more counts. The rearrangement links TRBV20-1 to TRBJ1-5; unclear D gene. The CDR3 covers 12 residues. Per germline, CDR1 DFQATT and CDR2 SNEGSKA (reference sequence). Trimming shortened V by 8 bases and J by 0 bases, and 8 bases separated the two germline ends. CDR3 protein: CSLAGSNQPQHF. The CDR3, as DNA: TGCAGTCTTGCAGGTAGCAATCAGCCCCAGCATTTT.

There are many counts of this clonotype. The chain employs TRBV7-8 and TRBJ2-7; 9 bases are shared with TRBD1. The V gene's germline CDR1 is SGHVS and CDR2 FQNEAQ. There are 15 residues in the CDR3. V trimming: 4 bases; J trimming: 2 bases; junction bases outside the gene matches: 6. The CDR3: CASSSYRDRAYEQYF. CDR3 coding DNA: TGTGCCAGCAGCTCTTACCGGGACAGGGCCTACGAGCAGTACTTC.

Sample share makes this clonotype medium-sized (0.01 to 0.1%). The chain joins TRBV7-6 to TRBJ2-1; D is possibly TRBD2 (5 bases). The V gene lost 4 bases and the J gene lost 4 bases, with 8 bases spanning the gap. The CDR3 consists of 13 residues. CDR1 is SGHVS and CDR2 is FNYEAQ in the germline V gene. CDR3 in amino acids: CASSSDLYNEQFF. The CDR3 nucleotides read TGTGCCAGCAGCTCGGACTTATACAATGAGCAGTTCTTC.

This clonotype was seen many times. J is TRBJ1-1 and V is TRBV20-1; the D gene is possibly TRBD1 (5 bases). V shed 2 bases and J shed 5 bases, with 15 bases lying between them. The CDR3 has 14 residues. The germline gives CDR1 DFQATT, CDR2 SNEGSKA (reference sequence). CDR3: CSARKGRLGTEAFF. The CDR3 nucleotides are TGCAGTGCTAGAAAGGGACGATTGGGAACTGAAGCTTTCTTT.

Comments on this clonotype: This is likely an artifact of a read error, given a far larger clone one base away. The chain employs TRBV6-2 or TRBV6-3 and TRBJ2-1, with D unresolved. The germline CDR1 and CDR2 sequences are MNHEY and SVGEGT. Trimming removed 5 bases at V and 10 bases at J, with 21 bases between. This CDR3 spans 15 amino acids. Here the CDR3 reads CASSEMWALQMEQFF. The CDR3 bases are TGTGCCAGCAGTGAAATGTGGGCACTCCAGATGGAGCAGTTCTTC.

The chain links TRBV7-9 to TRBJ2-5, with D maybe TRBD1 (5 bases). From germline, CDR1 is SEHNR and CDR2 FQNEAQ (reference sequence). This CDR3 has 13 amino acids. V shed 5 bases and J shed 6 bases, with 13 bases lying between them. CDR3 in DNA: TGTGCCAGCAGCCCCCAGGGCCTTCAGACCCAGTACTTC. Translation: CASSPQGLQTQYF. Combining the CDR3 with reference TRBV7-9 and TRBJ2-5 gives the whole variable domain DTGVSQNPRHKITKRGQNVTFRCDPISEHNRLYWYRQTLGQGPEFLTYFQNEAQLEKSRLLSDRFSAERPKGSFSTLEIQRTEQGDSAMYLCASSPQGLQTQYFGPGTRLLVL.

This clonotype was observed many times. The chain couples TRBV6-5 to TRBJ2-7; 8 positions match TRBD2. CDR1 is MNHEY and CDR2 is SVGAGI in the germline V gene. The CDR3 has 15 amino acids. The ends lost 2 bases at V and 3 bases at J; junction bases unmatched: 6. CDR3 sequence reads: CASSYGTSFSYEQYF. CDR3 in DNA: TGTGCCAGCAGTTACGGGACTAGTTTCAGCTACGAGCAGTACTTC.

In this sample, this clonotype turned up a few times. An end of the junction does not agree with germline; a read error may underlie this. The gene calls are TRBV20-1 and TRBJ1-1, with unresolved D. Per the germline V gene, CDR1 is DFQATT and CDR2 is SNEGSKA (reference sequence). The CDR3 consists of 15 residues. In DNA, the CDR3 is TGCAGTGCTAGAGATTCGACGGGCCGCAGCACTGAAGCTCTCTTT. Its translation is CSARDSTGRSTEALF.

J is TRBJ2-2 and V is TRBV12-5, with no clear D. Germline-derived CDR1 and CDR2 are LGHNT and FRNRAP. The CDR3 sequence is 14 residues long. V lost 3 bases and J lost 4, with 9 bases in between. CDR3 DNA sequence: TGTGCTAGTGGTTTAGGGTTCGGCACCGGGGAGCTGTTTTTT. Its protein product is CASGLGFGTGELFF.

This clonotype was detected ten times or more. As DNA, the CDR3 is TGTGCCAGCAGCGGGACTAGCGGGAGGGAAGAGACCCAGTACTTC. It yields the protein CASSGTSGREETQYF. The rearrangement links TRBV7-8 to TRBJ2-5; 16 bases map to TRBD2. This CDR3 region has 15 residues. V was clipped by 5 bases and J by 3 bases; unmatched bases: 0. Germline V CDR1 and CDR2: SGHVS, FQNEAQ.

This clonotype was counted at least ten times. The chain couples TRBV29-1 to TRBJ2-7; D uncertain. Germline V gene data show CDR1 as SQVTM and CDR2 as ANQGSEA. Trimming removed 6 bases at V and 0 bases at J, with 12 bases between. The CDR3 consists of 13 residues. The CDR3 DNA reads TGCAGCGTAAACCGGGTGGGCTCCTACGAGCAGTACTTC. It encodes CSVNRVGSYEQYF.

This clonotype was observed a few times. A much larger clone lies a single base off, so this may be a read error. Likely a read error: the CDR3 ends without its conserved phenylalanine or tryptophan. The rearrangement uses TRBV20-1 and TRBJ2-7; D gene uncertain. CDR1 and CDR2 from the germline V gene are DFQATT and SNEGSKA (reference sequence). The V end was cut by 2 bases, the J end by 2 bases, with 7 bases between. The CDR3 covers 12 residues. CDR3 amino acids: CSARTDAYEQYL. In DNA form, the CDR3 reads TGCAGTGCTAGAACCGACGCCTACGAGCAGTACCTC.

This clonotype was seen at least ten times. V usage is TRBV30 and J usage is TRBJ1-1; no clear D gene. Trimming cost V 1 base and J 5 bases, with 8 bases left between them. In germline, CDR1 is GTSNPN, CDR2 SVGIG (reference sequence). The CDR3 contains 12 residues. CDR3: CAWSAARTEAFF. In nucleotides, the CDR3 is TGTGCCTGGAGTGCCGCACGAACTGAAGCTTTCTTT.

There are a few counts of this clonotype. This could be a read error, since a much larger clone is one nucleotide away. This chain links TRBV7-2 with TRBJ2-2, with a tentative D call TRBD1 (6 bases). The CDR3 sequence is 14 residues long. Germline V gives CDR1 SGHTA, CDR2 FQGNSA. V was clipped by 3 bases and J by 4 bases, with 9 bases between them. The CDR3 spells CASSFSRGTGELFF. In DNA, the CDR3 is TGTGCCAGCAGCTTTAGCAGGGGCACCGGGGAGCTGTTTTTT.

This clonotype was seen many times. This chain uses TRBV2 with TRBJ1-2; D gene unclear. This CDR3 spans 14 amino acids. The V gene's germline CDR1 is SNHLY and CDR2 FYNNEI. V gave up 2 bases and J gave up 2 bases, with 9 bases separating them. The CDR3 sequence: CASSEQYANYGYTF. CDR3 DNA sequence: TGTGCCAGCAGTGAACAGTACGCCAACTATGGCTACACCTTC. The whole variable domain, remainder taken from reference TRBV2 and TRBJ1-2, is EPEVTQTPSHQVTQMGQEVILRCVPISNHLYFYWYRQILGQKVEFLVSFYNNEISEKSEIFDDQFSVERPDGSNFTLKIRSTKLEDSAMYFCASSEQYANYGYTFGSGTRLTVV.

This clonotype was seen only once. A far larger clone is only one base removed, so a read error is likely. The chain links TRBV3-2 to TRBJ2-2; the D segment call TRBD1 is taken from the table without a DNA check. TRBV3-2 is shown as a pseudogene. The CDR3 has 15 amino acids. CDR3 sequence reads: CASSPRTGVGGELFF. The CDR3 DNA reads TGTGCCAGCAGCCCCCGGACAGGGGTAGGCGGGGAGCTGTTTTTT.

This clonotype was observed at least ten times. The CDR3 region is CASSAKLMGGTDTQYF. The CDR3 DNA reads TGTGCCAGCAGCGCCAAGCTGATGGGGGGCACAGATACGCAGTATTTT. V is TRBV7-2 and J is TRBJ2-3; D may correspond to TRBD1 or TRBD2 (5 bases each). V was trimmed by 5 bases and J by 1 base, leaving 16 bases between them. The CDR3 sequence is 16 residues long. Germline values: CDR1 SGHTA, CDR2 FQGNSA.

A single count supports this clonotype. V is TRBV6-6 and J is TRBJ2-7; tentatively, D is TRBD2 (5 bases). Trimming removed 1 base from V and 6 bases from J, with 16 bases in between. CDR1 is MNHNY and CDR2 is SVGAGI in the germline V gene (reference sequence). The CDR3 covers 15 residues. The CDR3 DNA sequence: TGTGCCAGCAGTTACTTTAGCGTCGCACCGCGCGAGCAGTACTTC. This sequence encodes CASSYFSVAPREQYF.

This clonotype was seen ten or more times. The CDR3 loop is CSVGTLTGELFF. The CDR3, as DNA: TGCAGCGTTGGTACCTTGACCGGGGAGCTGTTTTTT. This sequence joins TRBV29-1 and TRBJ2-2; D not certain. The germline V and J ends were trimmed by 4 bases and 5 bases, with 8 bases remaining between them. The CDR3 extends over 12 amino acids. Looked up from germline, CDR1 is SQVTM and CDR2 is ANQGSEA.

This clonotype is judged medium-sized. The chain joins TRBV7-3 to TRBJ2-3, with D perhaps assigned TRBD1 or TRBD2 (5 bases each). The V and J ends lost 3 bases and 1 base respectively, with 8 bases between them. Looked up from germline, CDR1 is SGHTA and CDR2 is FQGTGA. There are 14 residues in the CDR3. The CDR3 region is CASSFPGRTDTQYF. The CDR3, as DNA: TGTGCCAGCAGCTTCCCGGGACGCACAGATACGCAGTATTTT.

This clonotype has ten or more counts. The gene calls are TRBV3-1 and TRBJ2-3; D may be TRBD2 (6 bases). The CDR3 loop spans 15 amino acids. The V end was cut by 2 bases, the J end by 0 bases, with 9 bases between. CDR1 and CDR2 (germline): LGHDT, YNNKEL (reference sequence). The CDR3 bases are TGTGCCAGCAGCCAATCGCGGGGAAGCACAGATACGCAGTATTTT. Translated: CASSQSRGSTDTQYF.

This clonotype was seen a handful of times. The rearrangement joins TRBV29-1 to TRBJ2-3; 7 nucleotides match TRBD2. Trimming took 7 bases from V and 0 from J; bases not matched to a gene: 10. Germline V gene lookup returns CDR1 SQVTM and CDR2 ANQGSEA. This CDR3 spans 15 amino acids. Here the CDR3 DNA reads TGCAGCGCTGTGAAGAATAGCGGGAGCACAGATACGCAGTATTTT. This encodes CSAVKNSGSTDTQYF.

This clonotype was observed many times. The J gene is TRBJ1-1, the V gene TRBV20-1; TRBD1 aligns across 10 bases. Germline V gene sequence: CDR1 DFQATT, CDR2 SNEGSKA (reference sequence). This CDR3 region has 15 residues. V shed 6 bases, J shed 3 bases, and the junction held 10 bases outside the gene matches. The CDR3 spells CSAAAGTGVYTEAFF. In DNA form, the CDR3 reads TGCAGTGCAGCCGCCGGGACAGGGGTCTACACTGAAGCTTTCTTT.

This clonotype was seen many times. The J gene is TRBJ1-5, the V gene TRBV6-4, with TRBD1 as a possible D gene (6 bases). This CDR3 is built from 13 residues. Germline CDR1 reads MRHNA; CDR2 reads SNTAGT. V was pared by 4 bases and J by 4 bases, with 8 bases between. Here the CDR3 DNA reads TGTGCCAGCAGTGTGGACAGAAATCAGCCCCAGCATTTT. As protein: CASSVDRNQPQHF.

Concerning this clonotype itself: This sequence may be a read error, since a much larger clone differs from it by one base. The V gene is TRBV27, the J gene TRBJ2-3; no clear D. CDR3 length: 13 amino acids. Deletions cut 11 bases from V and 3 bases from J, with 15 bases between. The germline V gene encodes CDR1 MNHEY and CDR2 SMNVEV (reference sequence). The CDR3 protein is CAGNHFETDTQYF. In DNA form, the CDR3 reads TGTGCCGGCAATCACTTCGAGACAGATACGCAGTATTTT.